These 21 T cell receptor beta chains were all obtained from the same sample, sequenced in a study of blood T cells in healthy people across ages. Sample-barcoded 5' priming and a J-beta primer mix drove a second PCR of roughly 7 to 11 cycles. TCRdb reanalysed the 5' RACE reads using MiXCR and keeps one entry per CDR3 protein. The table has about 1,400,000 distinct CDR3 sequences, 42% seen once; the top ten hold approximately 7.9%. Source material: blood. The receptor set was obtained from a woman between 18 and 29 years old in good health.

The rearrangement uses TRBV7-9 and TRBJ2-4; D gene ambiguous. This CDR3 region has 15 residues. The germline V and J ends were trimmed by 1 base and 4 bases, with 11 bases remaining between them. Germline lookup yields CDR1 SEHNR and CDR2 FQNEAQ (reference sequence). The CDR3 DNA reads TGTGCCAGCAGCTTAGTGGGCAGGACGAAAAACATTCAGTACTTC. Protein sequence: CASSLVGRTKNIQYF.

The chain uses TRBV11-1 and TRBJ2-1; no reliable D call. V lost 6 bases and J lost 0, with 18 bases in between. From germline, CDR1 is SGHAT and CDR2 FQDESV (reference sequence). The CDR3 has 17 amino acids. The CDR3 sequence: CASSQDVAENSYNEQFF. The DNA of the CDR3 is TGTGCCAGCAGTCAGGACGTGGCGGAAAACTCCTACAATGAGCAGTTCTTC.

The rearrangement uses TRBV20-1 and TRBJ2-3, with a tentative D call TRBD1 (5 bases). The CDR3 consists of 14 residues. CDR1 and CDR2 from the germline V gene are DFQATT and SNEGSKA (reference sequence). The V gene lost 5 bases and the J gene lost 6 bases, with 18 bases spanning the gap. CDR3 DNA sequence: TGCAGTGCTCCAGAACAGGTGGGGTGGGATACGCAGTATTTT. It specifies CSAPEQVGWDTQYF.

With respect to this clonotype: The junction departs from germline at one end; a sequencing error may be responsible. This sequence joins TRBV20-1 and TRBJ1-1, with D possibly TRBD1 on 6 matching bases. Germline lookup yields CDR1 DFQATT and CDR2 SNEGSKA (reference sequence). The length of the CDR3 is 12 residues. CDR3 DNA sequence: TGCAGTGTAAAGGGGGGGAACACTGAAACTTTCTTT. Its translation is CSVKGGNTETFF.

The CDR3: CASSLGGTSHTDTQYF. In nucleotides, the CDR3 is TGCGCCAGCAGCTTGGGAGGGACAAGTCACACAGATACGCAGTATTTT. The chain links TRBV5-1 to TRBJ2-3; a weak D match, TRBD1 (6 bases). The germline V and J ends were trimmed by 0 bases and 2 bases, with 13 bases remaining between them. Germline V gene lookup returns CDR1 SGHRS and CDR2 YFSETQ. The CDR3 extends over 16 amino acids.

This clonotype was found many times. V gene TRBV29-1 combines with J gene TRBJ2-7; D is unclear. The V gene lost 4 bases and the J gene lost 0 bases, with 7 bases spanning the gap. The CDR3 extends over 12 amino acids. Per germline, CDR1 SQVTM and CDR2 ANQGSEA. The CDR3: CSVGYSSYEQYF. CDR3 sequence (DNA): TGCAGCGTTGGATACAGCTCCTACGAGCAGTACTTC.

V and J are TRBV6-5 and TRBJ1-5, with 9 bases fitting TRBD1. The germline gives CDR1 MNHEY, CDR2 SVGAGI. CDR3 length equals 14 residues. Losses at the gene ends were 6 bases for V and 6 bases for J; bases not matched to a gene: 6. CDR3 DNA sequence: TGTGCCAGCAGGGAAACAGGGGGCTCTCAGCCCCAGCATTTT. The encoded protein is CASRETGGSQPQHF.

CDR3 nucleotides: TGTGCCAGCAGTTACAGGGGCCGCCAGCATTTT. Translated: CASSYRGRQHF. The rearrangement joins TRBV2 to TRBJ1-5; 7 bases line up with TRBD1. This CDR3 contains 11 residues. V lost 5 bases to trimming and J lost 12 bases; unmatched junction nucleotides: 4. CDR1 and CDR2 from the germline V gene are SNHLY and FYNNEI.

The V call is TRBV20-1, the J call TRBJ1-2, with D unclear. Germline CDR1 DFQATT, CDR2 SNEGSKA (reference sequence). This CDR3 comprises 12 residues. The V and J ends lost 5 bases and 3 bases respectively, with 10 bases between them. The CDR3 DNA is TGCAGTGCTCATGAACAGTACTATGGCTACACCTTC. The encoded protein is CSAHEQYYGYTF.

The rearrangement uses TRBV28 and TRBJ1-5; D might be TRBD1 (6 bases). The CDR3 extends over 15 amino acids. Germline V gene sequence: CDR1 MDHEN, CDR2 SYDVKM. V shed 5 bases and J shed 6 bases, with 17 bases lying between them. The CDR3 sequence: CASSPTLDRTQPQHF. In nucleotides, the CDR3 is TGTGCCAGCAGTCCCACCCTAGACAGGACTCAGCCCCAGCATTTT.

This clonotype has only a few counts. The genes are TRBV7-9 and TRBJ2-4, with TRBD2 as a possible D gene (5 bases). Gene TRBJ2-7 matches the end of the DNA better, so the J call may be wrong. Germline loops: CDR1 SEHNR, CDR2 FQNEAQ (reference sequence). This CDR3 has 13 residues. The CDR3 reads CASSSLGDSEQYF. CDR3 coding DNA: TGTGCCAGCAGCTCCTTGGGAGATTCCGAGCAGTACTTC.

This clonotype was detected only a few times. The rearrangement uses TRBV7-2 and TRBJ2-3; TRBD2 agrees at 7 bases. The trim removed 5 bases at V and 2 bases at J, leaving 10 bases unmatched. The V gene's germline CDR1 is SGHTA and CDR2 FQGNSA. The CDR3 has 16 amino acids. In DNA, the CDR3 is TGTGCCAGCAGCGATCCGGGGGGACCGCCCACAGATACGCAGTATTTT. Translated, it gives CASSDPGGPPTDTQYF.

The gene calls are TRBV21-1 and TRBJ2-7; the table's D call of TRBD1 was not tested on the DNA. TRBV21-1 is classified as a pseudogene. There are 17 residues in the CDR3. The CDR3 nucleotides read TGTGCCAGCAGCCACCCGACCCGGGGGCTAAGCTCCTACGAGCAGTACTTC. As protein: CASSHPTRGLSSYEQYF.

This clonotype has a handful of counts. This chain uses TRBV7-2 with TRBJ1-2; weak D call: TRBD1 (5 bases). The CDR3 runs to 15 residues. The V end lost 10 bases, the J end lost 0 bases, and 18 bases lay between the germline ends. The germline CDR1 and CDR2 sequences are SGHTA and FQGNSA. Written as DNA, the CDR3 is TGTGCCACCCAGCTTGACAGACTGGCTAACTATGGCTACACCTTC. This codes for CATQLDRLANYGYTF.

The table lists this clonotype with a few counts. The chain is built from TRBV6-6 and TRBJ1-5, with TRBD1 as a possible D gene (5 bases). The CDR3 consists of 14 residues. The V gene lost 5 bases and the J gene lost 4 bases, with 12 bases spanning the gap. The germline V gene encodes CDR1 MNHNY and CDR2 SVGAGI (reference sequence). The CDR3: CASSPDSYNQPQHF. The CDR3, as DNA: TGTGCCAGCAGTCCCGACAGCTATAATCAGCCCCAGCATTTT.

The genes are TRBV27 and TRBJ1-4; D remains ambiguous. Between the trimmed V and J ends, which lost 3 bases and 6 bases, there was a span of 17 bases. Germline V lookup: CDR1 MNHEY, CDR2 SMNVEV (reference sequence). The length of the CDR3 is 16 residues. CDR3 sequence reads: CASSFGSAGLYEKLFF. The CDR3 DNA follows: TGTGCCAGCAGTTTTGGCAGTGCGGGGTTGTATGAAAAACTGTTTTTT.

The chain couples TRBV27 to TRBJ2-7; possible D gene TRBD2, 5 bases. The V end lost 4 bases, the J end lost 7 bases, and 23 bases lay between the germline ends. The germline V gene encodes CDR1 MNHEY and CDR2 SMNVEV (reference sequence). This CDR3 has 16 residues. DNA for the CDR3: TGTGCCAGCAGTTCCCTTCAGCGGACGACCCCGGGGGAGCAGTACTTC. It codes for CASSSLQRTTPGEQYF.

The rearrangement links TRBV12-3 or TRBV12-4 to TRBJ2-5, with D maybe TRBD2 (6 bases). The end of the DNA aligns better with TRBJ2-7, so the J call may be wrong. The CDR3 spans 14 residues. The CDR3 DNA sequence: TGTGCCAGCAGCCTTGCGGGGTATCGGGGCGAGCAGTACTTC. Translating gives CASSLAGYRGEQYF.

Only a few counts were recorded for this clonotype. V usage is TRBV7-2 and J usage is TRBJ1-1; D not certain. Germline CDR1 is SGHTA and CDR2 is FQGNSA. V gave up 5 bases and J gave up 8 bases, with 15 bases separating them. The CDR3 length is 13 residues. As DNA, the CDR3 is TGTGCCAGCAGCCCCCCGAACAGCGAAGAAGCTTTCTTT. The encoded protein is CASSPPNSEEAFF. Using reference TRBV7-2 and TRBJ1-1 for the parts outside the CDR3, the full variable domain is GAGVSQSPSNKVTEKGKDVELRCDPISGHTALYWYRQSLGQGLEFLIYFQGNSAPDKSGLPSDRFSAERTGGSVSTLTIQRTQQEDSAVYLCASSPPNSEEAFFGQGTRLTVV.

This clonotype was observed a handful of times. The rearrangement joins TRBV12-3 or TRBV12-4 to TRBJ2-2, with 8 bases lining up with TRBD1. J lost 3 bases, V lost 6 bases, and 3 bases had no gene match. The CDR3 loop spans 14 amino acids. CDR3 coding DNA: TGTGCCAGCAGGCGGACAGGGTACACCGGGGAGCTGTTTTTT. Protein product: CASRRTGYTGELFF.

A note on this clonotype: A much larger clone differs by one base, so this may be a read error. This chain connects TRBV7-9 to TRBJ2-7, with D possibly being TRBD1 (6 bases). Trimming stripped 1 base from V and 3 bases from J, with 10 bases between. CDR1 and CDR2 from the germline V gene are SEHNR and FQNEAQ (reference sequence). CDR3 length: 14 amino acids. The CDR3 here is CASSLGTVFYEQYF. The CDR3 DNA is TGTGCCAGCAGCTTAGGGACAGTGTTCTACGAGCAGTACTTC.